Given below is one TCR beta chain in context. Its antigen is undetermined. The data were obtained in a study of shared clonotypes between healthy human individuals. About the study: A donor's plate count was three for CD4 naive and three for CD4 memory; CD8 naive had two and CD8 memory one.

The ends lost 4 bases at V and 5 bases at J; junction bases unmatched: 6. Looked up from germline, CDR1 is SGHRS and CDR2 is YFSETQ. CDR3 length: 15 amino acids. General study findings and limits: Blood alone was sampled, and tissue repertoires likely differ.

Only in-frame clones appear in the TCRdb table, and some are missing; sequencing was by immunoSEQ multiplex PCR. The data show 2,100,000 or so clones, under 97% seen once. The clonotype was recovered from a man younger than 35 in good health. The chain recombines TRBV5-1 with TRBJ2-5; TRBD2 agrees at 12 bases. Material: naive CD4+ T cells sorted from blood. As for subset: CD45RA+ positively selected. The DNA of the CDR3 is TGCGCCAGCAGCCCGACTAGCGGGGGTTCTGAGACCCAGTACTTC. Protein product: CASSPTSGGSETQYF.